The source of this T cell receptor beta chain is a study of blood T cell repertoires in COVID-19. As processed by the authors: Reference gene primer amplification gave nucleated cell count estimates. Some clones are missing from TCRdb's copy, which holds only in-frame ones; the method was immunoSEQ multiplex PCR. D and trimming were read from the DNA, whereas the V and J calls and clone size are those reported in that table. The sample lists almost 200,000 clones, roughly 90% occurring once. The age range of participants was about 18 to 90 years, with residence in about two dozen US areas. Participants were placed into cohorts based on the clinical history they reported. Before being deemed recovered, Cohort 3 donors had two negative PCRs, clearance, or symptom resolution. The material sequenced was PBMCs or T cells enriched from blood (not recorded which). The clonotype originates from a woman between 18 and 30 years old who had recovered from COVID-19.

The DNA for the CDR3 is TGTGCCAGCAGCCTTGCGGGGCTATCCGGGGAGCTGTTTTTT. Its translation is CASSLAGLSGELFF. J is TRBJ2-2 and V is TRBV6-5; D possibly corresponds to TRBD2 (6 bases). V lost 6 bases to trimming and J lost 6 bases, with 14 bases between them. CDR1 is MNHEY and CDR2 is SVGAGI in the germline V gene. The CDR3 loop spans 14 amino acids.